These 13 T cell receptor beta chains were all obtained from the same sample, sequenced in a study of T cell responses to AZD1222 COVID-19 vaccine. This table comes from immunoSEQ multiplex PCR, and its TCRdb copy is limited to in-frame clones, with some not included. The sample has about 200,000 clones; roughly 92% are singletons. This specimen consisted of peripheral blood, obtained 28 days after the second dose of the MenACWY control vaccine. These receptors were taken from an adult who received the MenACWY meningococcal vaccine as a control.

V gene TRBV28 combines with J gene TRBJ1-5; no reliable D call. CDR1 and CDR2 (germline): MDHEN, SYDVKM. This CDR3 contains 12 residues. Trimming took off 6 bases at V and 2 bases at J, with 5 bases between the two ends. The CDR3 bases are TGTGCCAGCAGGTCAGGCAATCAGCCCCAGCATTTT. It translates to CASRSGNQPQHF.

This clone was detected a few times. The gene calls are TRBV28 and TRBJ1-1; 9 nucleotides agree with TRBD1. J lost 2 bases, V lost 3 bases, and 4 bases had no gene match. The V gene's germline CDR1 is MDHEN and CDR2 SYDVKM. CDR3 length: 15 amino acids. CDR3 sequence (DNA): TGTGCCAGCAGTTTTCCTACAGGGGGCAACACTGAAGCTTTCTTT. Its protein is CASSFPTGGNTEAFF.

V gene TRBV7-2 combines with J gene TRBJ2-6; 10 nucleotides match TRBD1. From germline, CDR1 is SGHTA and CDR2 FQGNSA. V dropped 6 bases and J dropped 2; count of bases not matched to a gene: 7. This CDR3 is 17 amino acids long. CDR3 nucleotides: TGTGCCAGCAGGTTGACAGGGGGCAGAGCTGGGGCCAACGTCCTGACTTTC. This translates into CASRLTGGRAGANVLTF.

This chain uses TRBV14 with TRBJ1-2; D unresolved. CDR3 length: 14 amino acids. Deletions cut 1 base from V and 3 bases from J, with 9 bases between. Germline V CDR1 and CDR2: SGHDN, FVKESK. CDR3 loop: CASSQGSRDYGYTF. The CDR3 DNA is TGTGCCAGCAGCCAAGGCTCGCGGGACTATGGCTACACCTTC.

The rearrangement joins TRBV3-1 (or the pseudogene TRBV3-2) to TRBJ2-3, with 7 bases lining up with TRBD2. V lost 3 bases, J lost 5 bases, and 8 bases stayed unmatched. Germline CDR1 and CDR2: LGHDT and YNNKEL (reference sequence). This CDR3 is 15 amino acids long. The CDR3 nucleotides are TGTGCCAGCAGCCACCCAGCGGGATCAGGAGATACGCAGTATTTT. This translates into CASSHPAGSGDTQYF.

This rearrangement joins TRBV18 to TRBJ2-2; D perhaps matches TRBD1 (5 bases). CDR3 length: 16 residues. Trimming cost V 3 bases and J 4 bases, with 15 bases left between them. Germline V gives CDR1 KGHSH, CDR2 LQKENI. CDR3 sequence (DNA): TGTGCCAGCTCACCCCAAAGGACAAGAACCACCGGGGAGCTGTTTTTT. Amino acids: CASSPQRTRTTGELFF.

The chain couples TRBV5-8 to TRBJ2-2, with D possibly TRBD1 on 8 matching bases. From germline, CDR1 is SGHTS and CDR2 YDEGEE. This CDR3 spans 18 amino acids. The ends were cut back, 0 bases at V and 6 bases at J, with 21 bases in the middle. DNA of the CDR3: TGTGCCAGCAGCTTGGGCGACATCAGGACAGGGAGGGCCGGGGAGCTGTTTTTT. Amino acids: CASSLGDIRTGRAGELFF.

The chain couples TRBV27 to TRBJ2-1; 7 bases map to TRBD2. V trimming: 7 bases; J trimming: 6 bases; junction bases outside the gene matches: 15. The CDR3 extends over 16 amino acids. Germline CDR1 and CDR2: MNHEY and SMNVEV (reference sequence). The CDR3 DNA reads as TGTGCCAGCAAACCCTTTCGGGGAGCGGGATTCAATGAGCAGTTCTTC. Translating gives CASKPFRGAGFNEQFF.

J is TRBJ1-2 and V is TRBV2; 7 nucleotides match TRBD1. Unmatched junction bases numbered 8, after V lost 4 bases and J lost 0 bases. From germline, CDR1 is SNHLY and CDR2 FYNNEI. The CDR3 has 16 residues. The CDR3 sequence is CASSASRQGSNYGYTF. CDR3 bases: TGTGCCAGCAGTGCCTCCAGACAGGGTTCTAACTATGGCTACACCTTC.

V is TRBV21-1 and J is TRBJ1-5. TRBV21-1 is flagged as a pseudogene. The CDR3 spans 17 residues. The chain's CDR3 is CASSKARQYYSNQPQHF. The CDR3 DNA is TGTGCCAGCAGCAAAGCTAGGCAGTACTATAGCAATCAGCCCCAGCATTTT.

DNA of the CDR3: TGTGCCAGCCTTGAGACAGGGGGTGCCTATGGCTACACCTTC. As protein: CASLETGGAYGYTF. J is TRBJ1-2 and V is TRBV6-5, with 9 bases aligning to TRBD1. CDR3 length: 14 amino acids. V lost 8 bases, J lost 4 bases, and 8 bases stayed unmatched. CDR1 is MNHEY and CDR2 is SVGAGI in the germline V gene.

CDR3 sequence: CASATTFGTGTYEQYF. The CDR3 nucleotides read TGTGCCAGCGCCACCACCTTTGGGACAGGGACCTACGAGCAGTACTTC. The chain recombines TRBV6-6 with TRBJ2-7, with 9 bases lining up with TRBD1. From germline, CDR1 is MNHNY and CDR2 SVGAGI (reference sequence). The CDR3 is 16 residues long. The V gene end was trimmed by 8 bases and the J gene end by 2 bases; junction bases not matched to a gene: 13.

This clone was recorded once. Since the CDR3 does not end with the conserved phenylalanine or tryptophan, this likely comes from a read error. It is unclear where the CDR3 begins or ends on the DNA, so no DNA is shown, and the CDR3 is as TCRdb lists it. The CDR3 here is CASSLLAQESSL. V and J are TRBV3-1 (or the pseudogene TRBV3-2) and TRBJ2-3. A total of 12 residues make up the CDR3, ends included. The germline V gene has CDR1 LGHDT and CDR2 YNNKEL (reference sequence).